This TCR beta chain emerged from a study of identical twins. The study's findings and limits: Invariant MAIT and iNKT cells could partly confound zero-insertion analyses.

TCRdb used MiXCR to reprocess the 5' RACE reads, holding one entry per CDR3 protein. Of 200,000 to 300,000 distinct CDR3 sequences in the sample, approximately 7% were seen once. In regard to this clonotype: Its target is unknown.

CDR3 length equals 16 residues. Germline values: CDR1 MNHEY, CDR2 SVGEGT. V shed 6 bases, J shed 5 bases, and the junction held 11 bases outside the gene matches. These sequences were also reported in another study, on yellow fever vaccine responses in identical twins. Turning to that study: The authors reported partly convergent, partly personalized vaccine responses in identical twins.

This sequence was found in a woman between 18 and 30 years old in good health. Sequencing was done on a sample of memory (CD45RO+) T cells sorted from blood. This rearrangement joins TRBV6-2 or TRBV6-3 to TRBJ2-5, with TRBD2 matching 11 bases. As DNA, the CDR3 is TGTGCCAGCAGACGGGAACTAGCGGGAGTATCGGAGACCCAGTACTTC. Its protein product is CASRRELAGVSETQYF.